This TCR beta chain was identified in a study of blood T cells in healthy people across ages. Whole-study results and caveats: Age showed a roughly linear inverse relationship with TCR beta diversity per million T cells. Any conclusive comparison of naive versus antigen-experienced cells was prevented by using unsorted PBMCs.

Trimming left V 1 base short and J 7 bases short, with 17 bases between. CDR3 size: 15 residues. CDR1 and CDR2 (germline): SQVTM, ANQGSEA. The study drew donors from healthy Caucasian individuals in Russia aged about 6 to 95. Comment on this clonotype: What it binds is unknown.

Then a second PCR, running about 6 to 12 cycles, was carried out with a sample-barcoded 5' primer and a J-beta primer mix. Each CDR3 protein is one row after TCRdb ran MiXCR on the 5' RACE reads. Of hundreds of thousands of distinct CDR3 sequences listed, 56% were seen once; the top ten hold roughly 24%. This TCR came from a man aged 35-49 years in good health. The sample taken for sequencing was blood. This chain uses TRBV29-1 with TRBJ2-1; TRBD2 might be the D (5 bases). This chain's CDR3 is CSVEAGIDIRNEQFF. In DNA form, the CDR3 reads TGCAGCGTTGAAGCGGGGATTGATATAAGGAATGAGCAGTTCTTC.